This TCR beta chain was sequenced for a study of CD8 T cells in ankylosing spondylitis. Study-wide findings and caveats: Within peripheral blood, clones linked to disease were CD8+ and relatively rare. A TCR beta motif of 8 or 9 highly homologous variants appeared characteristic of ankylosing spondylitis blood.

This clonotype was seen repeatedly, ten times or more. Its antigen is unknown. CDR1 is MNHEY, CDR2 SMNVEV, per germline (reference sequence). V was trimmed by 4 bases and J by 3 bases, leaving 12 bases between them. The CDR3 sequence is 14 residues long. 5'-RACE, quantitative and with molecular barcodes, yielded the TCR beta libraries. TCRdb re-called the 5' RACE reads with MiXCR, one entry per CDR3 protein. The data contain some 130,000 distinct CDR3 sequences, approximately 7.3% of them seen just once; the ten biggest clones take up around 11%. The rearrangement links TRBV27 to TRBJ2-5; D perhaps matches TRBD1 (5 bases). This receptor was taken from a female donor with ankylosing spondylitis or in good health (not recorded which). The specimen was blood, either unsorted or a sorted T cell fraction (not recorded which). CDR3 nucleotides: TGTGCCAGCAGTTCTTGGGGCCAGGAAGAGACCCAGTACTTC. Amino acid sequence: CASSSWGQEETQYF.